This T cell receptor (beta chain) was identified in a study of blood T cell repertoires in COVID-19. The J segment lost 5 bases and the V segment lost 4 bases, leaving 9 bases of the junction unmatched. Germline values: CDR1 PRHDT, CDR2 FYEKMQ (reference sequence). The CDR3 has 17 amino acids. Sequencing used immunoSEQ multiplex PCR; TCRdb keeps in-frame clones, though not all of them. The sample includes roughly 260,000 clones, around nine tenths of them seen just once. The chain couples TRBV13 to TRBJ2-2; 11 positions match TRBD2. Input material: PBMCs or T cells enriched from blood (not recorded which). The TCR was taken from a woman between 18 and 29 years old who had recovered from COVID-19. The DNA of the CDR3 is TGTGCCAGCAGCTCCCCGAGGGGACTAGCGGCAACCGGGGAGCTGTTTTTT. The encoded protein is CASSSPRGLAATGELFF.